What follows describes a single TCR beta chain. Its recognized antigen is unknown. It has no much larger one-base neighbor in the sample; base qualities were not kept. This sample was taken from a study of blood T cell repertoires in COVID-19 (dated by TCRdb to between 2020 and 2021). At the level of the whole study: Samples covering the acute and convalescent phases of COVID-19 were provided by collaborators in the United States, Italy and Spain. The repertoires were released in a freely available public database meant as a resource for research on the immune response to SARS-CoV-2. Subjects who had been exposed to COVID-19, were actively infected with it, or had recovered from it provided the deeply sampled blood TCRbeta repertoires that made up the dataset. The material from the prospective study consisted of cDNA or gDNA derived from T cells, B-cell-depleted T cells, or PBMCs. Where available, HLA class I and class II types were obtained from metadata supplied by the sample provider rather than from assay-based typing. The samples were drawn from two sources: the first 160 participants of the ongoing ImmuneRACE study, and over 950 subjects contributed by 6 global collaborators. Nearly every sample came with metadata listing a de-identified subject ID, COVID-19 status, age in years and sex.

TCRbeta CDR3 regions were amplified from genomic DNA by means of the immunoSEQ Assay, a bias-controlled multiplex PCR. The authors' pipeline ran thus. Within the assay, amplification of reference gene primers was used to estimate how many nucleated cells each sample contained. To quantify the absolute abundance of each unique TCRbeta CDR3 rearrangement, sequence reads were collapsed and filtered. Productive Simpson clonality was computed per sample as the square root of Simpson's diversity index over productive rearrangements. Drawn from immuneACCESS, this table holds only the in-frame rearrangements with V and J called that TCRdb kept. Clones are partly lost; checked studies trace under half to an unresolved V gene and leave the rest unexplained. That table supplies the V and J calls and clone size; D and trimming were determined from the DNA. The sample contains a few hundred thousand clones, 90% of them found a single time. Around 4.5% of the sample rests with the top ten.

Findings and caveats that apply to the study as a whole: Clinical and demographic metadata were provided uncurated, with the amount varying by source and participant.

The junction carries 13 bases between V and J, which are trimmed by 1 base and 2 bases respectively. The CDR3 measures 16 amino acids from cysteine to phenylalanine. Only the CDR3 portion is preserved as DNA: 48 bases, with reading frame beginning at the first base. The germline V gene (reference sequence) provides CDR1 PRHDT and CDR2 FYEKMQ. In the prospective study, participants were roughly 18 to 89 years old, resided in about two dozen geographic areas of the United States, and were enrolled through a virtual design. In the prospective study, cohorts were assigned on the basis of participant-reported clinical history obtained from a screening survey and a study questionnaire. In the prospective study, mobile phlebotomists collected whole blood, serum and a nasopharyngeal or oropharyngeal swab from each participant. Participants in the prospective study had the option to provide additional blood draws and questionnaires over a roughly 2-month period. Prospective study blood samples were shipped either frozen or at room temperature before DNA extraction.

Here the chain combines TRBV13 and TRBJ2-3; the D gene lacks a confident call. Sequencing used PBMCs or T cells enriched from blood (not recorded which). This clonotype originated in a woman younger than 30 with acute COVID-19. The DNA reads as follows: TGTGCCAGCAGCTTAGTGGCGGTCGGGTTCACAGATACGCAGTATTTT. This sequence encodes CASSLVAVGFTDTQYF.